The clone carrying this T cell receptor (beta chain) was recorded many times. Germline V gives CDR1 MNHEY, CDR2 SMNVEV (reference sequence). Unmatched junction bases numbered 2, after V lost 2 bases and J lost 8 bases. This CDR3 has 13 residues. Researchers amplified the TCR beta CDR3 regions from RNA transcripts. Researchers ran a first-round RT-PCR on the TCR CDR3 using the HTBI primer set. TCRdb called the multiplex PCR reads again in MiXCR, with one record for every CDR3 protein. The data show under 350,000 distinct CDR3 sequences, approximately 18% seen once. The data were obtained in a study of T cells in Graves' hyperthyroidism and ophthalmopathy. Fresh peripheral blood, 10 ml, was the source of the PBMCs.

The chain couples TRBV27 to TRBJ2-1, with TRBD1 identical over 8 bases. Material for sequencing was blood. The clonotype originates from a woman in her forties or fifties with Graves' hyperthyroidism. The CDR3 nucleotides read TGTGCCAGCAGTTTACAGGGGGCCGATGAGCAGTTCTTC. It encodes CASSLQGADEQFF.